What follows are 28 T cell receptor beta chains derived from one specimen sequenced in a study of shared clonotypes between healthy human individuals. TCRdb keeps only in-frame clones here, not all; method: immunoSEQ multiplex PCR. The sample holds over a million clones, roughly 74% seen once. The sequenced sample consisted of memory CD4+ T cells from PBMCs. Subset described: CD45RA-negative fraction. Receptors were obtained from a man aged 18 to 30 in good health. Some clones in this sample may be carry-over from other donors' samples.

This chain joins TRBV7-9 and TRBJ2-1, with no clear D. Germline CDR1 is SEHNR and CDR2 is FQNEAQ (reference sequence). V lost 0 bases and J 4 bases, leaving 19 bases between the germline ends. This CDR3 contains 18 residues. CDR3 amino acids: CASSLASAIRAYYNEQFF. CDR3 nucleotide sequence: TGTGCCAGCAGCTTAGCGTCAGCTATTCGGGCGTATTACAATGAGCAGTTCTTC.

The CDR3 here is CASSLLGGANYGYTF. CDR3 DNA: TGTGCCAGCAGCTTACTGGGGGGCGCGAACTATGGCTACACCTTC. This chain uses TRBV5-5 with TRBJ1-2; D is perhaps TRBD1 (6 bases). V was cut by 2 bases and J by 2 bases, with 13 bases left in between. This CDR3 is built from 15 residues. Germline loops: CDR1 SGHKS, CDR2 YYEKEE (reference sequence). The whole variable domain, filled in from reference TRBV5-5 and TRBJ1-2, reads DAGVTQSPTHLIKTRGQQVTLRCSPISGHKSVSWYQQVLGQGPQFIFQYYEKEERGRGNFPDRFSARQFPNYSSELNVNALLLGDSALYLCASSLLGGANYGYTFGSGTRLTVV.

A few counts support this clone. The chain uses TRBV2 and TRBJ2-5; D is perhaps TRBD2 (6 bases). Trimming left V 6 bases short and J 10 bases short, with 18 bases between. CDR3 size: 13 residues. Germline CDR1 and CDR2: SNHLY and FYNNEI. The CDR3 loop reads CASRTVALGGQYF. The CDR3 DNA follows: TGTGCCAGCAGGACCGTAGCACTCGGGGGCCAGTACTTC.

This chain connects TRBV28 to TRBJ1-3; D gene ambiguous. The V gene's germline CDR1 is MDHEN and CDR2 SYDVKM. This CDR3 region has 15 residues. Trimming took off 3 bases at V and 7 bases at J, with 16 bases between the two ends. The CDR3 nucleotides are TGTGCCAGCAGTTTTTTTCCTTCTGGGATCAACACCATATATTTT. Its translation is CASSFFPSGINTIYF.

The chain combines TRBV18 with TRBJ2-3; no firm D call. V was pared by 1 base and J by 3 bases, with 5 bases between. The CDR3 length is 13 residues. Germline values: CDR1 KGHSH, CDR2 LQKENI. CDR3 DNA sequence: TGTGCCAGCTCACCACTCGGAACAGATACGCAGTATTTT. Translating gives CASSPLGTDTQYF. Together with reference TRBV18 and TRBJ2-3, the CDR3 gives the full variable domain: NAGVMQNPRHLVRRRGQEARLRCSPMKGHSHVYWYRQLPEEGLKFMVYLQKENIIDESGMPKERFSAEFPKEGPSILRIQQVVRGDSAAYFCASSPLGTDTQYFGPGTRLTVL.

With regard to this clone: This specimen includes other DNA sequences encoding the same CDR3. This rearrangement joins TRBV20-1 to TRBJ2-1; D remains unclear. This CDR3 region has 11 residues. The ends were cut back, 1 base at V and 7 bases at J, with 5 bases in the middle. CDR1 is DFQATT and CDR2 is SNEGSKA in the germline V gene (reference sequence). Here the CDR3 reads CSARGTNEQFF. CDR3 DNA sequence: TGCAGTGCTAGAGGAACAAATGAGCAGTTCTTC.

The chain is built from TRBV4-2 and TRBJ2-1; 8 bases are shared with TRBD2. The CDR3 contains 15 residues. The ends lost 4 bases at V and 4 bases at J; junction bases unmatched: 6. Germline V gene sequence: CDR1 LGHNA, CDR2 YNFKEQ. The CDR3 DNA reads TGTGCCAGCAGCCTATTGACTAGCGATTACAATGAGCAGTTCTTC. Translating gives CASSLLTSDYNEQFF.

The chain joins TRBV19 to TRBJ2-7, with D unresolved. The germline gives CDR1 LNHDA, CDR2 SQIVND (reference sequence). Trimming removed 5 bases at V and 7 bases at J, with 21 bases between. This CDR3 is 15 amino acids long. The CDR3 DNA reads TGTGCCAGTAGTTCCTTCTCCGGGCCCTTAGGGGAGCAGTACTTC. Encoded protein: CASSSFSGPLGEQYF.

This sequence joins TRBV7-2 and TRBJ1-5, with unresolved D. The germline V gene encodes CDR1 SGHTA and CDR2 FQGNSA. CDR3 length equals 13 residues. Deletions cut 5 bases from V and 9 bases from J, with 14 bases between. The DNA of the CDR3 is TGTGCCAGCAGCCAAGACCCGCGATGGCCCCAGCATTTT. This sequence encodes CASSQDPRWPQHF.

This chain uses TRBV2 with TRBJ1-4; 9 bases agree with TRBD1. The CDR3 covers 13 residues. The V gene's germline CDR1 is SNHLY and CDR2 FYNNEI. Trimming took 6 bases from V and 8 from J; bases not matched to a gene: 4. CDR3 bases: TGTGCCAGCAGGGGCGGACAGGGGGAAAAACTGTTTTTT. This sequence encodes CASRGGQGEKLFF.

The J gene is TRBJ1-2, the V gene TRBV4-1; D uncertain. The CDR3 runs to 12 residues. V dropped 4 bases and J dropped 4 bases, with 7 bases sitting between them. Germline V gives CDR1 MGHRA, CDR2 YSYEKL. The CDR3 region is CASSPGPYGYTF. The DNA of the CDR3 is TGCGCCAGCAGCCCGGGTCCCTATGGCTACACCTTC.

This clone was seen ten or more times. The sample holds other DNA sequences that translate to the same CDR3. This chain joins TRBV11-2 and TRBJ1-1; TRBD1 agrees at 7 bases. J gave up 4 bases and V 1 base, and 9 bases lay outside the gene matches. Germline loops: CDR1 SGHAT, CDR2 FQNNGV. The CDR3 has 16 amino acids. The CDR3 sequence is CASSLVMGQPLTEAFF. CDR3 nucleotide sequence: TGTGCCAGCAGCTTAGTAATGGGACAGCCGCTCACTGAAGCTTTCTTT.

This clone showed up just a few times. This may be a read error, as it is one base from a much larger clone. This specimen includes other DNA sequences encoding the same CDR3. V and J are TRBV27 and TRBJ2-7; 10 bases are shared with TRBD2. V gave up 2 bases and J gave up 2 bases; unmatched junction bases: 3. The length of the CDR3 is 15 residues. Per germline, CDR1 MNHEY and CDR2 SMNVEV (reference sequence). CDR3 DNA: TGTGCCAGCAGTTTAAGTCTAGCGGGAGCCTACGAGCAGTACTTC. Its translation: CASSLSLAGAYEQYF.

Regarding this clone: A junction boundary mismatches the germline segment, possibly from a read error. The chain couples TRBV4-2 to TRBJ2-2; D is perhaps TRBD2 (5 bases). CDR1 LGHNA and CDR2 YNFKEQ come from the germline V gene. The CDR3 consists of 15 residues. The CDR3 DNA reads as TGTGCCAGCAGCCACACTAGTACCGAACACCGGGGAGCTGTTTTT. Translating it yields CASSHTSTEHRGAVF.

The rearrangement uses TRBV28 and TRBJ1-1; D perhaps matches TRBD1 (5 bases). Trimming took off 6 bases at V and 5 bases at J, with 19 bases between the two ends. The CDR3 consists of 15 residues. CDR1 and CDR2 from the germline V gene are MDHEN and SYDVKM. The CDR3: CASRRSGGIRTEAFF. The CDR3 DNA reads TGTGCCAGCAGGCGATCGGGGGGAATCCGAACTGAAGCTTTCTTT.

As regards this clone: This clone may be a read error of a much larger clone one base away. CDR3 bases: TGCTCTATTTCGGGAGTCGGTGGCTACACCTTC. This sequence encodes CSISGVGGYTF. The chain uses TRBV29-1 and TRBJ1-2; D not resolved. The CDR3 extends over 11 amino acids. Germline CDR1 and CDR2: SQVTM and ANQGSEA.

The rearrangement joins TRBV9 to TRBJ2-2; D perhaps matches TRBD2 (7 bases). The germline gives CDR1 SGDLS, CDR2 YYNGEE. V was trimmed by 4 bases and J by 6 bases, leaving 19 bases between them. CDR3 size: 16 residues. The CDR3 DNA reads TGTGCCAGCAGCCCACGTCTCGGGGGGCAGTCCGGGGAGCTGTTTTTT. Amino acids: CASSPRLGGQSGELFF.

The chain has TRBV7-9 and TRBJ1-4, with D uncertain. The germline V gene encodes CDR1 SEHNR and CDR2 FQNEAQ (reference sequence). Deletions cut 2 bases from V and 7 bases from J, with 5 bases between. This CDR3 spans 12 amino acids. The CDR3: CASSLRSEKLFF. For the CDR3, the DNA is TGTGCCAGCAGCTTAAGGAGTGAAAAACTGTTTTTT. The whole variable domain, remainder taken from reference TRBV7-9 and TRBJ1-4, is DTGVSQNPRHKITKRGQNVTFRCDPISEHNRLYWYRQTLGQGPEFLTYFQNEAQLEKSRLLSDRFSAERPKGSFSTLEIQRTEQGDSAMYLCASSLRSEKLFFGSGTQLSVL.

V and J are TRBV28 and TRBJ1-5, with D maybe TRBD1 (5 bases). The CDR3 loop spans 14 amino acids. From germline, CDR1 is MDHEN and CDR2 SYDVKM. V shed 4 bases and J shed 4 bases, with 11 bases lying between them. CDR3 coding DNA: TGTGCCAGCAGTTACGGGACTCGGAATCAGCCCCAGCATTTT. Translation gives CASSYGTRNQPQHF.

This chain connects TRBV7-2 to TRBJ2-3; 7 positions agree with TRBD2. The CDR3 totals 15 residues. CDR1 is SGHTA and CDR2 is FQGNSA in the germline V gene. V was pared by 1 base and J by 2 bases, with 3 bases of the junction left unmatched. CDR3 sequence reads: CASSLGGGTTDTQYF. The DNA for the CDR3 is TGTGCCAGCAGCTTAGGGGGAGGGACCACAGATACGCAGTATTTT.

This clone was recorded a few times. This rearrangement joins TRBV18 to TRBJ1-2; unclear D gene. Trimming pared 4 bases from V and 0 bases from J, leaving 9 bases between. CDR3 length equals 14 residues. Per the germline V gene, CDR1 is KGHSH and CDR2 is LQKENI. Here the CDR3 DNA reads TGTGCCAGCTCACACCCTGGGACTAACTATGGCTACACCTTC. Translation: CASSHPGTNYGYTF.

The V and J genes are TRBV7-2 and TRBJ2-7; 10 bases fit TRBD2. Germline V gene data show CDR1 as SGHTA and CDR2 as FQGNSA. This CDR3 comprises 14 residues. V dropped 5 bases and J dropped 7; count of bases not matched to a gene: 8. CDR3 bases: TGTGCCAGCAGCCTTCCAAGCGGGAGGGTTGAGCAGTACTTC. Amino acid sequence: CASSLPSGRVEQYF.

This clone was found many times. V usage is TRBV5-1 and J usage is TRBJ2-1, with TRBD1 identical over 12 bases. Germline V lookup: CDR1 SGHRS, CDR2 YFSETQ. The V segment lost 3 bases and the J segment 3 bases; nucleotides outside the gene matches: 7. CDR3 length: 17 amino acids. CDR3 nucleotide sequence: TGCGCCAGCAGCTACTCCGGGACAGGGGGCATCTACAATGAGCAGTTCTTC. Translation gives CASSYSGTGGIYNEQFF.

The chain has TRBV9 and TRBJ1-1; perhaps TRBD1 as D (5 bases). V was pared by 4 bases and J by 2 bases, with 12 bases between. The length of the CDR3 is 14 residues. From germline, CDR1 is SGDLS and CDR2 YYNGEE. The CDR3 loop is CASSHGGTNTEAFF. The CDR3 DNA sequence: TGTGCCAGCAGCCACGGGGGGACCAACACTGAAGCTTTCTTT.

The V gene is TRBV4-3, the J gene TRBJ2-3; D is unresolved. CDR3 size: 17 residues. The V and J ends lost 3 bases and 0 bases respectively, with 16 bases between them. CDR1 and CDR2 (germline): LGHNA, YSLEER. The CDR3 spells CASSHTTSPPSTDTQYF. CDR3 DNA sequence: TGCGCCAGCAGCCATACAACGTCACCCCCTAGCACAGATACGCAGTATTTT.

The J gene is TRBJ2-1, the V gene TRBV6-1; 8 bases are a match to TRBD2. The germline CDR1 and CDR2 sequences are MNHNS and SASEGT. There are 15 residues in the CDR3. J gave up 8 bases and V 0 bases, and 6 bases lay outside the gene matches. CDR3 DNA sequence: TGTGCCAGCAGTGAAGCGAGCGGGAGATGGGATGAGCAGTTCTTC. Translation gives CASSEASGRWDEQFF.

The chain recombines TRBV6-6 with TRBJ2-2, with TRBD2 matching 7 bases. The CDR3 length is 15 residues. The ends lost 6 bases at V and 0 bases at J; junction bases unmatched: 4. Germline assignment: CDR1 MNHNY and CDR2 SVGAGI (reference sequence). The CDR3 nucleotides are TGTGCCAGCAGCCGGGACTATCCGAACACCGGGGAGCTGTTTTTT. Its protein product is CASSRDYPNTGELFF.

This clone was seen a single time. The chain couples TRBV5-5 to TRBJ2-5; TRBD2 might be the D (6 bases). This CDR3 comprises 13 residues. V lost 3 bases, J lost 2 bases, and 8 bases lay in between. Germline-derived CDR1 and CDR2 are SGHKS and YYEKEE (reference sequence). The CDR3 sequence is CASSSGLQETQYF. The CDR3 nucleotides are TGTGCCAGCAGCTCGGGACTTCAAGAGACCCAGTACTTC.